A selection of T cell receptor beta chains follows, all from one sample in a study of blood T cell repertoires in COVID-19. The method was immunoSEQ multiplex PCR; TCRdb's version includes in-frame clones alone and lacks a portion of them. The sample includes 400,000 to 450,000 clones, roughly 90% of them seen just once. The sample was peripheral blood. These receptor sequences come from a woman aged 25 to 39 with active or convalescent COVID-19. CDR3s include the opening cysteine and the closing phenylalanine or tryptophan. The D gene is left open where the match is weak. Clone size is shown for a subset of rows, as once, few, many or a class of expanded clone.

d_gene	j_gene	abundance	v_gene	len	CDR3aa	CDR3nt
TRBD2	TRBJ2-3	-	TRBV4-1	15	CASARLAASTDTQYF	TGCGCCAGCGCAAGACTAGCGGCTAGCACAGATACGCAGTATTTT
-	TRBJ2-1	-	TRBV11-2	13	CASMETNFNEQFF	TGTGCCAGCATGGAGACTAACTTCAATGAGCAGTTCTTC
-	TRBJ1-2	-	TRBV18	14	CASSRGQDYYGYTF	TGTGCCAGCTCACGGGGGCAGGATTACTATGGCTACACCTTC
TRBD1	TRBJ1-6	-	TRBV2	14	CARRGQGVNSPLHF	TGTGCCAGAAGGGGACAGGGTGTGAATTCACCCCTCCACTTT
-	TRBJ1-3	-	TRBV30	12	CASKQVTNTIYF	TGTGCCTCGAAACAGGTGACAAACACCATATATTTT
-	TRBJ2-3	-	TRBV25-1	13	CASSDPGSDTQYF	TGTGCCAGCAGTGACCCCGGGTCCGATACGCAGTATTTT
-	TRBJ1-3	-	TRBV3-1/TRBV3-2	13	CASSQGGQNTIYF	TGTGCCAGCAGCCAAGGGGGACAAAACACCATATATTTT
-	TRBJ2-3	-	TRBV7-8	16	CASSSLTRGSTDTQYF	TGTGCCAGCAGCTCCCTTACCCGGGGGAGCACAGATACGCAGTATTTT
TRBD1	TRBJ2-7	once	TRBV7-9	14	CASSRGGTTYEQYF	TGTGCCAGCAGCCGAGGGGGCACCACCTACGAGCAGTACTTC
-	TRBJ2-7	-	TRBV27	12	CASSTFGYEQYF	TGTGCCAGCAGTACTTTTGGCTACGAGCAGTACTTC
TRBD2	TRBJ2-3	-	TRBV29-1	15	CSGSKTSGRTDTQYF	TGCAGCGGGTCGAAAACTAGCGGGAGAACAGATACGCAGTATTTT
TRBD2	TRBJ2-1	-	TRBV6-4	16	CASSDSRGSGGFWQFF	TGTGCCAGCAGTGACTCGAGAGGGAGCGGGGGGTTTTGGCAGTTCTTC
TRBD1	TRBJ1-3	-	TRBV7-9	15	CASSPRTGFGNTIYF	TGTGCCAGCAGCCCTAGGACAGGGTTTGGAAACACCATATATTTT
-	TRBJ2-7	-	TRBV2	12	CASSEWDIEQYF	TGTGCCAGCAGTGAATGGGACATCGAGCAGTACTTC